Sequencing of this T cell receptor (beta chain) was carried out in a study of T cell responses to AZD1222 COVID-19 vaccine. Produced via immunoSEQ multiplex PCR; TCRdb's table is partial and in-frame only. This table has 90,000 to 150,000 clones, more than 75% appearing once. This CDR3 has 14 residues. Germline-derived CDR1 and CDR2 are MGHDK and SYGVNS. The trim removed 5 bases at V and 2 bases at J, leaving 4 bases unmatched. The receptor was isolated from an adult in good health. The source material was peripheral blood, sampled on day 0 of AZD1222 vaccination. The chain has TRBV25-1 and TRBJ2-7; 9 nucleotides line up with TRBD1. The CDR3 nucleotides read TGTGCCAGCAGTTATGGGACAGGGCCCTACGAGCAGTACTTC. Amino acid sequence: CASSYGTGPYEQYF.